This T cell receptor (beta chain) was sequenced in a study of identical twins. TCRdb passed the 5' RACE reads through MiXCR, listing each CDR3 protein once. The sample contains fewer than 500,000 distinct CDR3 sequences, 20% to 25% of which appear only once. The CDR3 spans 13 residues. The V gene lost 5 bases and the J gene lost 5 bases, with 13 bases spanning the gap. Germline V gene lookup returns CDR1 SGHRS and CDR2 YFSETQ. Each donor was a healthy Caucasian. This clonotype was seen a few times. These data were also filed under a second study, of T cells expressing NK-cell markers. As that study records: The authors restricted sorting to alpha-beta TCR T cells with an anti-gamma-delta TCR antibody in several experiments. NKG2C+ dominant clonotypes from 6 or 7 donors made up roughly 1.0-7.0% of CD8+ T cells.

The material sequenced was CD4+ T cells sorted from blood. This TCR came from a woman younger than 35 in good health. The chain recombines TRBV5-1 with TRBJ2-5; D not certain. The DNA for the CDR3 is TGCGCCAGCAGGCAGTCGACGAAGGAGACCCAGTACTTC. It is translated as CASRQSTKETQYF.